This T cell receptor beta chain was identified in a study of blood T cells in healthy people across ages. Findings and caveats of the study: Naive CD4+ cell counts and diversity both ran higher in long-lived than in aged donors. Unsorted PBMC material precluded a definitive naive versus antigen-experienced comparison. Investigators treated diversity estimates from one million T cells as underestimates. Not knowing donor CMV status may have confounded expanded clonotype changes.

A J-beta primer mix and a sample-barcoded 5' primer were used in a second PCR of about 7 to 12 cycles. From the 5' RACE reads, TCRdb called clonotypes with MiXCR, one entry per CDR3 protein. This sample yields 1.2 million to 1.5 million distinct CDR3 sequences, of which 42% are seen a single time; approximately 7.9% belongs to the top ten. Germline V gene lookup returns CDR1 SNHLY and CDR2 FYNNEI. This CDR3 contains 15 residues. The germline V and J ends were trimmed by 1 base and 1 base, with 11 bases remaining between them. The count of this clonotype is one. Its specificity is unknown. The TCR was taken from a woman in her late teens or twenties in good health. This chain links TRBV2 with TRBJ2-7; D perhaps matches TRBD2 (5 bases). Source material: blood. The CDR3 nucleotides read TGTGCCAGCAGTGAAGGGTCTCGGGGATCCTACGAGCAGTACTTC. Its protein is CASSEGSRGSYEQYF.